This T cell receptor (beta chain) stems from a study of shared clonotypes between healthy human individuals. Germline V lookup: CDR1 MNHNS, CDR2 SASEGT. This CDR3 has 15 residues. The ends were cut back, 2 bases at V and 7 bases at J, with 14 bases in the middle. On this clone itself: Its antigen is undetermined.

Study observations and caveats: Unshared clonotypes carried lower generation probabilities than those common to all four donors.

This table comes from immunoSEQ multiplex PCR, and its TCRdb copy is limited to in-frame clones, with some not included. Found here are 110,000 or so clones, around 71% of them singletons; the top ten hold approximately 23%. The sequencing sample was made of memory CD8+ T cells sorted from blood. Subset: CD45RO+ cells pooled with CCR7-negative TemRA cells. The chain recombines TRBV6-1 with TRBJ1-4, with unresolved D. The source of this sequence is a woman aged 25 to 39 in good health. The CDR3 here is CASSELGGVGEKLFF. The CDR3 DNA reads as TGTGCCAGCAGTGAACTGGGCGGGGTGGGTGAAAAACTGTTTTTT.